The sequence of this T cell receptor beta chain was determined in a study of blood T cell repertoires in COVID-19. The overall study: The United States, Italy and Spain were the sources of the acute and convalescent COVID-19 samples. The analysed material was cDNA or gDNA that came from T cells, B-cell-depleted T cells, or PBMCs.

Original processing notes: It was from reference gene primer amplification that nucleated cell counts were estimated. Profiled with immunoSEQ multiplex PCR; TCRdb holds only in-frame clones, not every one. That table supplies the V and J calls and clone size; D and trimming were determined from the DNA. This sample has around 250,000 clones, with approximately 78% found just once. This TCR was recovered from a woman aged 18-29 years with acute or convalescent COVID-19. Source material: peripheral blood.

CDR3 sequence (DNA): TGTGCCAGCAGCCTACCAGGGGCTGGAAACACCATATATTTT. As protein: CASSLPGAGNTIYF. The chain links TRBV5-5 to TRBJ1-3; a possible D gene is TRBD1 (6 bases). Germline lookup yields CDR1 SGHKS and CDR2 YYEKEE (reference sequence). The CDR3 covers 14 residues. V gave up 4 bases and J gave up 2 bases, with 10 bases separating them.